The 16 T cell receptor beta chains in this list originate from one sample, sequenced in a study of CD8 T cells in ankylosing spondylitis. The antigens of these receptors remain unknown. TCRdb reanalysed the 5' RACE reads using MiXCR and keeps one entry per CDR3 protein. Of about 800,000 distinct CDR3 sequences detected, approximately 10% appear once; the ten largest clones hold 0.51%. Overall study results and limits: Seemingly distinctive of ankylosing spondylitis blood was a TCR beta motif formed by eight highly homologous variants.

The sample taken for sequencing was blood, either unsorted or a sorted T cell fraction (not recorded which). The receptor set was obtained from a male donor with ankylosing spondylitis.

J is TRBJ2-7 and V is TRBV7-9; no definite D call. CDR1 is SEHNR and CDR2 is FQNEAQ in the germline V gene (reference sequence). The V end lost 2 bases, the J end lost 7 bases, and 15 bases lay between the germline ends. This CDR3 is built from 14 residues. CDR3 sequence: CASSLLRPPVEQYF. CDR3 in DNA: TGTGCCAGCAGCTTACTACGACCCCCAGTGGAGCAGTACTTC.

The table lists this clonotype with many counts. V usage is TRBV10-3 and J usage is TRBJ2-7; D is tentatively TRBD1 or TRBD2 (5 bases each). This CDR3 region has 13 residues. Trimming took off 6 bases at V and 2 bases at J, with 11 bases between the two ends. Per germline, CDR1 ENHRY and CDR2 SYGVKD. This CDR3 is CAISPGPAYEQYF. The CDR3 DNA is TGTGCCATCAGCCCGGGACCGGCCTACGAGCAGTACTTC.

V gene TRBV11-2 combines with J gene TRBJ2-7, with 9 nucleotides matching TRBD2. CDR3 length: 20 residues. Germline values: CDR1 SGHAT, CDR2 FQNNGV. V shed 4 bases, J shed 0 bases, and the junction held 19 bases outside the gene matches. This CDR3 is CASSSPVLSSGSPSSYEQYF. CDR3 sequence (DNA): TGTGCCAGCAGCTCCCCGGTATTGAGTAGCGGGAGCCCAAGCTCCTACGAGCAGTACTTC.

This clonotype was recorded a few times. The V call is TRBV4-1, the J call TRBJ1-6; D ambiguous. The germline gives CDR1 MGHRA, CDR2 YSYEKL. The CDR3 contains 13 residues. Trimming removed 10 bases at V and 5 bases at J, with 12 bases between. This CDR3 reads CATSPENNSPLHF. The CDR3 DNA is TGCGCCACCTCCCCGGAGAATAATTCACCCCTCCACTTT.

The chain has TRBV12-3 or TRBV12-4 and TRBJ2-1, with 12 bases aligning to TRBD1. The CDR3 is made up of 15 amino acids. V shed 6 bases, J shed 8 bases, and the junction held 8 bases outside the gene matches. DNA of the CDR3: TGTGCCAGCAGCCCCGGGACAGGGGGCCTCTATGAGCAGTTCTTC. Translated, it gives CASSPGTGGLYEQFF.

This clonotype occurred many times. The chain joins TRBV12-3 or TRBV12-4 to TRBJ2-7; 11 nucleotides line up with TRBD1. Trimming took 6 bases from V and 6 from J; bases not matched to a gene: 4. The length of the CDR3 is 13 residues. CDR3: CASSAGTGGEQYF. DNA of the CDR3: TGTGCCAGCAGCGCCGGGACAGGGGGCGAGCAGTACTTC.

This clonotype was recorded a few times. The V gene is TRBV3-1, the J gene TRBJ1-5; no definite D call. The CDR3 is made up of 14 amino acids. V was cut by 0 bases and J by 6 bases, with 9 bases left in between. Germline V CDR1 and CDR2: LGHDT, YNNKEL (reference sequence). The CDR3 reads CASSQEMGLQPQHF. CDR3 DNA: TGTGCCAGCAGCCAAGAGATGGGTCTTCAGCCCCAGCATTTT.

V usage is TRBV5-1 and J usage is TRBJ2-2; possible D gene TRBD1, 5 bases. CDR1 and CDR2 (germline): SGHRS, YFSETQ. Trimming removed 0 bases from V and 4 bases from J, with 13 bases in between. This CDR3 has 16 amino acids. The CDR3 sequence is CASSLAAQASTGELFF. The CDR3 DNA reads as TGCGCCAGCAGCTTGGCCGCACAGGCTAGCACCGGGGAGCTGTTTTTT.

The CDR3 DNA sequence: TGTGCCAGCAGCGGAAGCCCCGGGACTAGCGAGAGAGGTGAGCAGTTCTTC. This sequence encodes CASSGSPGTSERGEQFF. V and J are TRBV7-2 and TRBJ2-1; 10 nucleotides line up with TRBD2. The CDR3 loop spans 17 amino acids. Germline V gene data show CDR1 as SGHTA and CDR2 as FQGNSA. V shed 5 bases, J shed 9 bases, and the junction held 16 bases outside the gene matches. The entire variable domain, with the rest obtained from reference TRBV7-2 and TRBJ2-1, is as follows: GAGVSQSPSNKVTEKGKDVELRCDPISGHTALYWYRQSLGQGLEFLIYFQGNSAPDKSGLPSDRFSAERTGGSVSTLTIQRTQQEDSAVYLCASSGSPGTSERGEQFFGPGTRLTVL.

The chain carries TRBV7-2 and TRBJ1-4; TRBD1 aligns across 8 bases. Germline V gene sequence: CDR1 SGHTA, CDR2 FQGNSA. The V segment lost 5 bases and the J segment 6 bases; nucleotides outside the gene matches: 5. The CDR3 contains 14 residues. The chain's CDR3 is CASSPDRAYEKLFF. CDR3 coding DNA: TGTGCCAGCAGCCCGGACAGGGCTTATGAAAAACTGTTTTTT.

This clonotype was observed a handful of times. The J gene is TRBJ2-7, the V gene TRBV7-2; possible D gene TRBD1, 5 bases. Per the germline V gene, CDR1 is SGHTA and CDR2 is FQGNSA. The CDR3 consists of 15 residues. Trimming stripped 1 base from V and 4 bases from J, with 14 bases between. CDR3 DNA: TGTGCCAGCAGCTTAGGGGGCGGAGCTCGATACGAGCAGTACTTC. Protein sequence: CASSLGGGARYEQYF.

This clonotype was counted ten times or more. A read error may produce the germline difference seen at one junction end. The chain combines TRBV12-3 or TRBV12-4 with TRBJ2-3; 8 bases match TRBD2. This CDR3 is 11 amino acids long. The CDR3 DNA reads as TGTGCCAGCAGTTTAGCTGGGACTAGTTTTTTT. Translated: CASSLAGTSFF.

This clonotype was recorded a few times. The V gene is TRBV12-3 or TRBV12-4, the J gene TRBJ1-1; D remains unclear. This CDR3 comprises 15 residues. V lost 3 bases to trimming and J lost 3 bases, with 14 bases between them. CDR3 bases: TGTGCCAGCAGTTTCAGCGGCCGGACGGACACTGAAGCTTTCTTT. Translated: CASSFSGRTDTEAFF.

This clonotype was picked up many times. The chain couples TRBV6-1 to TRBJ2-7, with TRBD1 as a possible D gene (6 bases). Germline loops: CDR1 MNHNS, CDR2 SASEGT. This CDR3 is built from 15 residues. Trimming pared 6 bases from V and 1 base from J, leaving 16 bases between. CDR3 in DNA: TGTGCCAGCAGCAGCGAGGACAGTTCTTCCTACGAGCAGTACTTC. Its translation: CASSSEDSSSYEQYF.

Only a few counts were recorded for this clonotype. The gene calls are TRBV28 and TRBJ2-5, with 7 positions matching TRBD2. The CDR3 extends over 14 amino acids. The germline V gene encodes CDR1 MDHEN and CDR2 SYDVKM. The V gene end was trimmed by 6 bases and the J gene end by 0 bases; junction bases not matched to a gene: 4. Here the CDR3 DNA reads TGTGCCAGCAGCTCGGGACTAAACCAAGAGACCCAGTACTTC. Translated, it gives CASSSGLNQETQYF.

This clonotype has a handful of counts. The V and J genes are TRBV6-1 and TRBJ2-2, with 9 positions matching TRBD1. Trimming cost V 6 bases and J 8 bases; bases outside gene matches: 4. The CDR3 runs to 13 residues. CDR1 MNHNS and CDR2 SASEGT come from the germline V gene. CDR3 nucleotide sequence: TGTGCCAGCAGAAGACAGGGGGAAGGGGAGCTGTTTTTT. Its protein product is CASRRQGEGELFF.